This entry features one TCR beta chain sequence. Its target is unknown. Reverse transcription used about 0.45 to 1 ug RNA and random hexamers. TCRdb reanalysed the immunoSEQ multiplex PCR reads using MiXCR and keeps one entry per CDR3 protein. In the table there are 300,000 to 350,000 distinct CDR3 sequences, 92% of which are singletons. Deletions cut 4 bases from V and 2 bases from J, with 17 bases between. CDR1 and CDR2 from the germline V gene are MNHEY and SVGEGT. This CDR3 comprises 16 residues. This specimen belongs to a study of CD8 T cells in Susac syndrome. Study findings and constraints: By the study's own acknowledgment, its TCR sequencing and HLA analysis included relatively few individuals.

TEMRA cells were FACS-enriched, with CD8+ and CD4+ T cells isolated negatively. The specimen was CD4+ T cells from PBMCs. This sequence joins TRBV6-2 or TRBV6-3 and TRBJ1-1; TRBD1 is a possible D gene (6 bases). The receptor comes from a human donor with multiple sclerosis. The DNA for the CDR3 is TGTGCCAGCAGTTCCCCGGGGGGCGCCTCCAACACTGAAGCTTTCTTT. Protein product: CASSSPGGASNTEAFF.